This TCR beta chain stems from a study of blood T cell repertoires in COVID-19 (dated by TCRdb to the early 2020s). Broadly, across the study: Collaborator samples came from the United States, Italy and Spain and covered acute and convalescent phases of COVID-19. The prospective study material was composed of cDNA or gDNA derived from T cells, B-cell-depleted T cells, or PBMCs. Subjects who had been exposed to COVID-19, were actively infected with it, or had recovered from it provided the deeply sampled blood TCRbeta repertoires that made up the dataset. The repertoires were released in a freely available public database meant as a resource for research on the immune response to SARS-CoV-2. Samples were obtained from the ongoing ImmuneRACE study (first 160 participants) and from some 1,200 subjects provided by 6 global collaborators. Sample metadata almost always included a de-identified subject ID, COVID-19 status, age in years and sex. Where available, HLA class I and class II types were obtained from metadata supplied by the sample provider rather than from assay-based typing. What the work shows at the level of the full study, not this receptor alone: The quantity of clinical and demographic metadata differed by source and by participant and was supplied without curation.

TCRbeta CDR3 regions were amplified from genomic DNA using the immunoSEQ Assay, a bias-controlled multiplex PCR. Turning to the authors' computational methods: The number of nucleated cells in each sample was estimated from the amplification of reference gene primers within the assay. Sequence reads were collapsed and filtered to measure the absolute abundance of every unique TCRbeta CDR3 rearrangement. Productive Simpson clonality was computed per sample as the square root of Simpson's diversity index over productive rearrangements. TCRdb took this table from immuneACCESS and kept in-frame rearrangements with V and J called. Such tables lack part of the clones; where checked against another copy, unresolved V genes explain under half of the gap, and the rest is unexplained. V and J calls and clone size are copied from that table; D and trimming were computed from the DNA. For this sample there are over 150,000 clones; approximately 80% appear just once. The biggest ten clones account for around 7% of the sample.

V drops 0 bases and J drops 3 bases, leaving 14 bases in between. CDR1 SGHRS and CDR2 YFSETQ are derived from the germline V gene. The CDR3 runs 16 residues from the cysteine to the phenylalanine. Just the 48-base CDR3 DNA is kept, in frame starting at base 1. The collaborating institutions used their own protocols to collect whole blood in K2EDTA tubes. For TCRbeta analysis, collaborator samples were shipped as frozen whole blood, as isolated PBMCs, or as DNA extracted from either sample type. As concerns this clone: Its antigen is unknown. Per-base qualities were not stored, and no clone one base away is much larger.

The TCR sequence derives from a human donor in a cohort sampled during active COVID-19. Sequenced: peripheral blood. The chain was built from TRBV5-1 and TRBJ2-3; TRBD1 might be the D gene, on 5 matching bases. The DNA sequence is given as TGCGCCAGCAGCTTGGCATCAGGGTTTAGGACAGATACGCAGTATTTT. The encoded protein is CASSLASGFRTDTQYF.